The clone carrying this T cell receptor (beta chain) has more than one count but fewer than ten. Antigen: not known. Germline V gene sequence: CDR1 SEHNR, CDR2 FQNEAQ (reference sequence). The V and J ends lost 4 bases and 3 bases respectively, with 10 bases between them. CDR3 length equals 13 residues. Primers for the PCR totalled 60 Vbeta and 13 Jbeta. Only in-frame clones appear in the TCRdb table, and some are missing; sequencing was by immunoSEQ multiplex PCR. The table records 100,000 to 120,000 clones, 76% of them present only once. The data originate from a study of cytomegalovirus exposure and HLA in healthy donors. Findings and caveats of the study: TCR beta V segments were, for the most part, productive about 87% or about 30% of the time in an earlier analysis. Later on, an analysis tied approximately 17,000 TCR beta sequences to HLA alleles at 0.05 false discovery rate.

The TCR sequence derives from a man aged 40-49 years in good health and CMV-seropositive. This sequence joins TRBV7-9 and TRBJ2-7, with D hard to call. The specimen sequenced was PBMCs. Here the CDR3 reads CASSSANDYEQYF. In DNA, the CDR3 is TGTGCCAGCAGCTCCGCTAACGACTACGAGCAGTACTTC. The full variable domain, rest sourced from reference TRBV7-9 and TRBJ2-7, is DTGVSQNPRHKITKRGQNVTFRCDPISEHNRLYWYRQTLGQGPEFLTYFQNEAQLEKSRLLSDRFSAERPKGSFSTLEIQRTEQGDSAMYLCASSSANDYEQYFGPGTRLTVT.